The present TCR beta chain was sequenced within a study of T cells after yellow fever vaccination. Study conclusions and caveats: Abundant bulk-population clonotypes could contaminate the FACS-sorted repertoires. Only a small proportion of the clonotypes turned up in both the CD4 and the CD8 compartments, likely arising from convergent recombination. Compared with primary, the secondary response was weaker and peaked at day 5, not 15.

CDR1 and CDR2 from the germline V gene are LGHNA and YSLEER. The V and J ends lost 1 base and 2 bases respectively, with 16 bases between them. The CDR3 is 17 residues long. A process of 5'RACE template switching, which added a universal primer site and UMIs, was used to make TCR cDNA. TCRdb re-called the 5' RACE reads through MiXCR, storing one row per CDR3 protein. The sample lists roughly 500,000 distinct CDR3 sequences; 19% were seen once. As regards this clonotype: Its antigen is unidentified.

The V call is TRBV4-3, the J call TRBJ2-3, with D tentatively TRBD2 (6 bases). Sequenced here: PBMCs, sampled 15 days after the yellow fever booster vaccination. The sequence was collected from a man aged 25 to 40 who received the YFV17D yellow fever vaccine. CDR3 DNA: TGCGCCAGCAGCCAAGGGTCGGGTAGCGGAGCCACAGATACGCAGTATTTT. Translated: CASSQGSGSGATDTQYF.